The 27 T cell receptor beta chains in this list originate from one sample, sequenced in a study of human T cells and chemical hapten exposure. Via MiXCR, TCRdb re-called the RACE reads, giving one row per CDR3 protein. The sample comprises approximately 60,000 distinct CDR3 sequences, roughly 9.8% of which are singletons, and around 10% rests with the top ten. The time point is: pre-sensitization, week 0. This sample's treatment: therapeutic diphenylcyclopropenone sensitization with weekly scalp DPC. The sequencing used whole blood, collected in connection with sensitization to the hapten diphenylcyclopropenone (DPC). The receptor source for this set is a man aged 40-50 years with alopecia areata. Some clones in this sample may be carry-over from other donors' samples.

This clonotype came up many times. This chain connects TRBV6-6 to TRBJ2-7, with D perhaps TRBD1 (5 bases). Germline V gene lookup returns CDR1 MNHNY and CDR2 SVGAGI (reference sequence). CDR3 length: 14 residues. Between the trimmed V and J ends, which lost 2 bases and 2 bases, there was a span of 10 bases. The CDR3 coding sequence is TGTGCCAGCAGTTACAGACAGACCACCTACGAGCAGTACTTC. Protein product: CASSYRQTTYEQYF.

The V and J genes are TRBV6-5 and TRBJ2-6; 9 bases match TRBD1. There are 16 residues in the CDR3. Germline loops: CDR1 MNHEY, CDR2 SVGAGI. V gave up 7 bases and J gave up 0 bases; unmatched junction bases: 4. Here the CDR3 reads CASTGQGTSGANVLTF. The CDR3 DNA reads as TGTGCCAGCACCGGACAGGGGACCTCTGGGGCCAACGTCCTGACTTTC.

V gene TRBV21-1 combines with J gene TRBJ2-3. TRBV21-1 constitutes a pseudogene. The CDR3 consists of 18 residues. The CDR3 DNA reads as TGTGCCAGCAGCAAAGCGGGAGACCCCACTACGAGCACAGATACGCAGTATTTT. This encodes CASSKAGDPTTSTDTQYF.

This clonotype was found a few times. The chain has TRBV29-1 and TRBJ1-1, with D perhaps TRBD1 (6 bases). Trimming removed 7 bases at V and 1 base at J, with 10 bases between. CDR3 length: 12 amino acids. The germline V gene encodes CDR1 SQVTM and CDR2 ANQGSEA. CDR3 DNA sequence: TGCAGCGCAGGACAGACGAACACTGAAGCTTTCTTT. Protein product: CSAGQTNTEAFF.

Worth noting for this clonotype: This may stem from a read error, because a much larger clone lies one nucleotide away. The chain recombines TRBV3-1 with TRBJ2-1; D is possibly TRBD2 (6 bases). Trimming stripped 6 bases from V and 2 bases from J, with 14 bases between. This CDR3 is 15 amino acids long. Germline V gene data show CDR1 as LGHDT and CDR2 as YNNKEL (reference sequence). CDR3 sequence reads: CASRLRESAYNEQFF. CDR3 in DNA: TGTGCCAGCAGACTTCGGGAGTCGGCCTACAATGAGCAGTTCTTC.

The sample holds many counts of this clonotype. The J gene is TRBJ2-1, the V gene TRBV20-1; D is unclear. This CDR3 has 13 residues. Looked up from germline, CDR1 is DFQATT and CDR2 is SNEGSKA (reference sequence). Trimming cost V 0 bases and J 7 bases, with 10 bases left between them. The CDR3 is CSARDRSENEQFF. The CDR3 nucleotides read TGCAGTGCTAGAGATAGGAGTGAAAATGAGCAGTTCTTC.

A few counts support this clonotype. V and J are TRBV3-1 and TRBJ2-7; 10 bases agree with TRBD2. The CDR3 totals 16 residues. CDR1 and CDR2 from the germline V gene are LGHDT and YNNKEL (reference sequence). After removal of 4 bases from V and 0 bases from J, the junction contained 6 bases not matched to a gene. DNA of the CDR3: TGTGCCAGCAGCCTAGCGGGAGGTACCGTCTCCTACGAGCAGTACTTC. This translates into CASSLAGGTVSYEQYF.

This clonotype was seen a handful of times. The J gene is TRBJ1-2, the V gene TRBV6-6; D unclear. Germline V lookup: CDR1 MNHNY, CDR2 SVGAGI (reference sequence). Trimming stripped 2 bases from V and 4 bases from J, with 20 bases between. The CDR3 has 17 amino acids. This CDR3 reads CASSYGSRRVAGYGYTF. The CDR3 nucleotides read TGTGCCAGCAGTTACGGCTCTAGGAGAGTAGCAGGCTATGGCTACACCTTC.

This clonotype occurred many times. V gene TRBV9 combines with J gene TRBJ1-1; D is unresolved. V dropped 3 bases and J dropped 1 base, with 10 bases sitting between them. Germline V gene lookup returns CDR1 SGDLS and CDR2 YYNGEE. The CDR3 covers 14 residues. The CDR3 region is CASSAVDTNTEAFF. The CDR3 DNA reads as TGTGCCAGCAGCGCGGTCGACACGAACACTGAAGCTTTCTTT.

At least ten counts were recorded for this clonotype. CDR3: CASSTMGPDTGELFF. CDR3 DNA: TGCGCCAGCAGCACGATGGGTCCCGACACCGGGGAGCTGTTTTTT. V is TRBV5-1 and J is TRBJ2-2; D remains ambiguous. Trimming stripped 4 bases from V and 3 bases from J, with 13 bases between. Per the germline V gene, CDR1 is SGHRS and CDR2 is YFSETQ. This CDR3 has 15 residues.

The rearrangement uses TRBV11-3 and TRBJ2-1; either TRBD1 or TRBD2 may fit D (6 bases each). The CDR3 extends over 15 amino acids. Germline assignment: CDR1 SGHNT and CDR2 YENEEA. V was clipped by 5 bases and J by 1 base, with 12 bases between them. The CDR3 loop reads CASSPGAGSYNEQFF. CDR3 in DNA: TGTGCCAGCAGCCCAGGGGCGGGATCCTACAATGAGCAGTTCTTC.

The chain employs TRBV7-8 and TRBJ1-1; D call uncertain. Germline V gene sequence: CDR1 SGHVS, CDR2 FQNEAQ. This CDR3 has 15 amino acids. V shed 3 bases and J shed 1 base, with 12 bases lying between them. Here the CDR3 reads CASSFNGRANTEAFF. Written as DNA, the CDR3 is TGTGCCAGCAGCTTTAACGGCCGAGCGAACACTGAAGCTTTCTTT.

The J gene is TRBJ2-5, the V gene TRBV7-2; D is unresolved. Trimming left V 3 bases short and J 6 bases short, with 8 bases between. The CDR3 is 12 amino acids. Germline CDR1 is SGHTA and CDR2 is FQGNSA. The CDR3 DNA follows: TGTGCCAGCAGCTTTGGAGTGCAGACCCAGTACTTC. As protein: CASSFGVQTQYF.

There are many counts of this clonotype. The chain couples TRBV10-1 to TRBJ2-1; 14 bases match TRBD2. The V gene's germline CDR1 is WNHNN and CDR2 SYGVQD (reference sequence). After removal of 3 bases from V and 8 bases from J, the junction contained 6 bases not matched to a gene. The CDR3 extends over 16 amino acids. The CDR3 here is CASSDGTSGSGDEQFF. The CDR3 DNA reads TGCGCCAGCAGTGATGGGACTAGCGGGAGTGGGGATGAGCAGTTCTTC.

CDR3: CASSAGVGQETQYF. CDR3 bases: TGTGCCAGCAGCGCAGGCGTGGGGCAAGAGACCCAGTACTTC. The chain couples TRBV7-6 to TRBJ2-5; D not certain. V lost 5 bases and J lost 2, with 12 bases in between. There are 14 residues in the CDR3. Germline V gives CDR1 SGHVS, CDR2 FNYEAQ. Full variable domain (remainder filled in from reference TRBV7-6 and TRBJ2-5): GAGVSQSPRYKVTKRGQDVALRCDPISGHVSLYWYRQALGQGPEFLTYFNYEAQQDKSGLPNDRFSAERPEGSISTLTIQRTEQRDSAMYRCASSAGVGQETQYFGPGTRLLVL.

This clonotype was counted between two and nine times. The chain combines TRBV5-1 with TRBJ2-2; 7 positions match TRBD1. There are 16 residues in the CDR3. The V gene's germline CDR1 is SGHRS and CDR2 YFSETQ. Germline trimming cut 2 bases from V and 4 bases from J; bases unmatched to any gene: 8. As DNA, the CDR3 is TGCGCCAGCAGCTTAAGGACAGGAACAACCACCGGGGAGCTGTTTTTT. This gives the protein CASSLRTGTTTGELFF. The full variable domain, in which reference TRBV5-1 and TRBJ2-2 provide the parts outside the CDR3, is KAGVTQTPRYLIKTRGQQVTLSCSPISGHRSVSWYQQTPGQGLQFLFEYFSETQRNKGNFPGRFSGRQFSNSRSEMNVSTLELGDSALYLCASSLRTGTTTGELFFGEGSRLTVL.

CDR3 coding DNA: TGTGCCAGCAGGATCGATCCCCGGATAGGTGAGCAGTTCTTC. This gives the protein CASRIDPRIGEQFF. The V gene is TRBV28, the J gene TRBJ2-1, with no clear D. Trimming took 6 bases from V and 9 from J, leaving 18 bases between them. Per the germline V gene, CDR1 is MDHEN and CDR2 is SYDVKM. The CDR3 has 14 residues.

This clonotype was counted a few times. The chain combines TRBV7-9 with TRBJ2-1, with D unclear. From germline, CDR1 is SEHNR and CDR2 FQNEAQ (reference sequence). CDR3 length equals 14 residues. Deletions cut 4 bases from V and 10 bases from J, with 17 bases between. The CDR3, as DNA: TGTGCCAGCAGCTATCGACCCGTTAAAGAGGAGCAGTTCTTC. Residues: CASSYRPVKEEQFF. The full variable domain, with the rest looked up from reference TRBV7-9 and TRBJ2-1, is DTGVSQNPRHKITKRGQNVTFRCDPISEHNRLYWYRQTLGQGPEFLTYFQNEAQLEKSRLLSDRFSAERPKGSFSTLEIQRTEQGDSAMYLCASSYRPVKEEQFFGPGTRLTVL.

This clonotype was seen many times. The chain recombines TRBV6-1 with TRBJ1-1; no clear D gene. The CDR3 has 16 residues. The germline CDR1 and CDR2 sequences are MNHNS and SASEGT. V was pared by 6 bases and J by 1 base, with 18 bases between. The CDR3 DNA reads as TGTGCCAGCAGGAAGACCCCTTCGAGGGAGAACACTGAAGCTTTCTTT. Protein sequence: CASRKTPSRENTEAFF.

This clonotype was found many times. The chain combines TRBV5-1 with TRBJ2-1; 8 bases match TRBD2. Germline trimming cut 4 bases from V and 0 bases from J; bases unmatched to any gene: 3. Germline V gene data show CDR1 as SGHRS and CDR2 as YFSETQ. The CDR3 has 15 residues. DNA for the CDR3: TGCGCCAGCAGCCTAAGCGGGAGCTCCTACAATGAGCAGTTCTTC. This translates into CASSLSGSSYNEQFF.

This clonotype has only a few counts. The chain employs TRBV5-4 and TRBJ2-3, with 15 bases lining up with TRBD2. The CDR3 spans 16 residues. In germline, CDR1 is SGHNT, CDR2 YYREEE (reference sequence). The V and J ends lost 4 bases and 5 bases, in that order; junction bases with no gene match: 5. The DNA of the CDR3 is TGTGCCAGCAGCCAAGGGACTAGCGGGGGGCTAGATACGCAGTATTTT. This codes for CASSQGTSGGLDTQYF.

The J gene is TRBJ2-2, the V gene TRBV5-4, with D hard to call. The CDR3 is 14 amino acids. Trimming removed 2 bases from V and 0 bases from J, with 5 bases in between. Looked up from germline, CDR1 is SGHNT and CDR2 is YYREEE (reference sequence). The CDR3 loop reads CASSLRTNTGELFF. The CDR3 region has the DNA TGTGCCAGCAGCTTACGGACGAACACCGGGGAGCTGTTTTTT.

This clonotype was seen many times. This rearrangement joins TRBV24-1 to TRBJ2-1; the D gene is possibly TRBD1 (5 bases). CDR3 length: 17 amino acids. V was cut by 3 bases and J by 4 bases, with 18 bases left in between. Germline V gene data show CDR1 as KGHDR and CDR2 as SFDVKD. The DNA of the CDR3 is TGTGCCACCAGTGATCCTTCTCCAGGGTTGGGGTACAATGAGCAGTTCTTC. It codes for CATSDPSPGLGYNEQFF.

This clonotype was counted ten times or more. This chain links TRBV24-1 with TRBJ2-1, with a tentative D call TRBD2 (6 bases). V lost 3 bases to trimming and J lost 8 bases, with 13 bases between them. CDR1 and CDR2 (germline): KGHDR, SFDVKD. This CDR3 has 14 residues. The CDR3 loop is CATSDRDSGDEQFF. DNA for the CDR3: TGTGCCACCAGTGATCGGGACTCGGGGGATGAGCAGTTCTTC.

This clonotype was recorded a few times. The V gene is TRBV7-2, the J gene TRBJ2-3; possibly TRBD1 for D (6 bases). The germline gives CDR1 SGHTA, CDR2 FQGNSA. This CDR3 region has 15 residues. With 5 bases removed from V and 2 bases from J, the gap between germline ends came to 14 bases. The CDR3 bases are TGTGCCAGCAGCCCAGGGGCCTCCTCCACAGATACGCAGTATTTT. Translation gives CASSPGASSTDTQYF.

This clonotype was detected only a few times. This chain connects TRBV6-2 or TRBV6-3 to TRBJ2-2; D unclear. With 5 bases removed from V and 5 bases from J, the gap between germline ends came to 6 bases. The germline V gene encodes CDR1 MNHEY and CDR2 SVGEGT. The length of the CDR3 is 12 residues. In DNA, the CDR3 is TGTGCCAGCAGTACCTTAACCGGGGAGCTGTTTTTT. This encodes CASSTLTGELFF.

The V and J genes are TRBV4-3 and TRBJ2-7; 7 bases agree with TRBD2. CDR1 and CDR2 from the germline V gene are LGHNA and YSLEER. The CDR3 extends over 14 amino acids. J was trimmed by 2 bases and V by 0 bases; bases with no gene match: 1. CDR3 DNA: TGCGCCAGCAGCCAAGAGACTAGCACCTACGAGCAGTACTTC. Its protein is CASSQETSTYEQYF.